A single sample gave rise to the 32 T cell receptor beta chains below, sequenced in a study of blood T cells in healthy people across ages (dated by TCRdb to the mid-2010s). The library was generated by 5' RACE. The instrument given in TCRdb is Illumina HiSeq 2500. A second roughly 7 to 11 cycle PCR used a sample-barcoded 5' primer and a J-beta primer mix. Clones were called with MiXCR by TCRdb after fastp trimmed the public reads at Q25, and only in-frame beta chains were retained. Identical CDR3 proteins give one entry, which carries the most common genes and DNA. The table for this sample lists 1.5 million to 2 million distinct CDR3 sequences; about 32% of them were counted only once. 10% to 12% of the sample goes to the ten largest clones. The material sequenced was blood. The receptors come from a woman in her twenties or thirties in good health.

The chain employs TRBV7-9 and TRBJ2-7; 9 nucleotides match TRBD1. Germline V lookup: CDR1 SEHNR, CDR2 FQNEAQ (reference sequence). V dropped 5 bases and J dropped 3; count of bases not matched to a gene: 8. CDR3 length: 15 amino acids. Here the CDR3 DNA reads TGTGCCAGCAGCCCGGGACAGGGAGACCTCTACGAGCAGTACTTC. Translated, it gives CASSPGQGDLYEQYF.

There are a few counts of this clonotype. The chain uses TRBV20-1 and TRBJ1-1; TRBD1 agrees at 9 bases. Trimming removed 5 bases from V and 5 bases from J; junction bases left unmatched: 6. Germline loops: CDR1 DFQATT, CDR2 SNEGSKA (reference sequence). The CDR3 is 13 amino acids. The CDR3 nucleotides are TGCAGTGCTGGGGGACAGGGATCGACTGAAGCTTTCTTT. It codes for CSAGGQGSTEAFF.

This chain links TRBV18 with TRBJ1-4, with D possibly matching TRBD1 (5 bases). V gave up 0 bases and J gave up 10 bases, with 9 bases separating them. This CDR3 region has 13 residues. Per germline, CDR1 KGHSH and CDR2 LQKENI. CDR3 amino acids: CASSPPGTVKLFF. CDR3 DNA sequence: TGTGCCAGCTCACCACCTGGGACGGTAAAACTGTTTTTT.

This clonotype appeared a few times. This chain connects TRBV29-1 to TRBJ1-1; D is unclear. Trimming removed 4 bases at V and 1 base at J, with 13 bases between. This CDR3 contains 14 residues. Germline loops: CDR1 SQVTM, CDR2 ANQGSEA. The CDR3 spells CSVGLRKANTEAFF. The CDR3 bases are TGCAGCGTTGGTCTTAGGAAAGCGAACACTGAAGCTTTCTTT.

The gene calls are TRBV5-1 and TRBJ1-1; D is undetermined. The CDR3 covers 16 residues. Looked up from germline, CDR1 is SGHRS and CDR2 is YFSETQ. Trimming cost V 4 bases and J 1 base, with 17 bases left between them. CDR3 coding DNA: TGCGCCAGCAGCATGGCGATGCCTACTCCGAACACTGAAGCTTTCTTT. Translating gives CASSMAMPTPNTEAFF.

This clonotype is a singleton in its sample. J is TRBJ2-1 and V is TRBV7-6, with no clear D. Trimming cost V 1 base and J 0 bases, with 13 bases left between them. This CDR3 has 17 amino acids. CDR1 and CDR2 (germline): SGHVS, FNYEAQ. DNA for the CDR3: TGTGCCAGCAGCTTAGTTCTCGGGCTGAGCTCCTACAATGAGCAGTTCTTC. Its translation: CASSLVLGLSSYNEQFF.

This clonotype was recorded a few times. The chain is built from TRBV5-5 and TRBJ2-7; TRBD1 matches at 9 bases. This CDR3 has 15 amino acids. The J segment lost 2 bases and the V segment lost 3 bases, leaving 6 bases of the junction unmatched. Germline assignment: CDR1 SGHKS and CDR2 YYEKEE (reference sequence). CDR3 nucleotides: TGTGCCAGCAGCTCTAGGACAGGGGTGACCTACGAGCAGTACTTC. As protein: CASSSRTGVTYEQYF.

The chain recombines TRBV7-9 with TRBJ2-1, with D possibly TRBD2 on 5 matching bases. V was clipped by 5 bases and J by 10 bases, with 18 bases between them. CDR1 SEHNR and CDR2 FQNEAQ come from the germline V gene (reference sequence). The CDR3 runs to 14 residues. The CDR3 DNA reads as TGTGCCAGCAGCCCTCCGAGAGGGAGTAGCGAGCAGTTCTTC. It codes for CASSPPRGSSEQFF.

The V call is TRBV10-3, the J call TRBJ2-2, with 7 bases identical to TRBD2. Germline CDR1 is ENHRY and CDR2 is SYGVKD. This CDR3 comprises 14 residues. V trimming: 6 bases; J trimming: 0 bases; junction bases outside the gene matches: 1. CDR3 loop: CAISGTTNTGELFF. In DNA, the CDR3 is TGTGCCATCAGCGGGACTACGAACACCGGGGAGCTGTTTTTT.

The genes are TRBV3-1 and TRBJ2-1; the match to TRBD2 covers 7 bases. The CDR3 is 15 residues long. Trimming took 3 bases from V and 3 from J; bases not matched to a gene: 5. Germline lookup yields CDR1 LGHDT and CDR2 YNNKEL (reference sequence). In nucleotides, the CDR3 is TGTGCCAGCAGCCATCCGGGACTACGCTACAATGAGCAGTTCTTC. Translated: CASSHPGLRYNEQFF.

The table lists this clonotype with a few counts. This chain connects TRBV5-1 to TRBJ2-5, with D possibly being TRBD1 (6 bases). The CDR3 contains 15 residues. In germline, CDR1 is SGHRS, CDR2 YFSETQ. V was shortened by 3 bases and J by 3 bases, with 15 bases between the two germline ends. The CDR3 DNA sequence: TGCGCCAGCAGCTGGGACCCAGGGGTCGAAGAGACCCAGTACTTC. Translating gives CASSWDPGVEETQYF. Filled out from reference TRBV5-1 and TRBJ2-5, the complete variable domain reads KAGVTQTPRYLIKTRGQQVTLSCSPISGHRSVSWYQQTPGQGLQFLFEYFSETQRNKGNFPGRFSGRQFSNSRSEMNVSTLELGDSALYLCASSWDPGVEETQYFGPGTRLLVL.

This clonotype has just a few counts. The CDR3 nucleotides are TGTGCCATCAGTGAGTCCGGGGGGACAGGGTATGGCTACACCTTC. Translated: CAISESGGTGYGYTF. The chain has TRBV10-3 and TRBJ1-2, with 9 nucleotides matching TRBD1. J was trimmed by 5 bases and V by 0 bases; bases with no gene match: 4. This CDR3 spans 15 amino acids. CDR1 is ENHRY and CDR2 is SYGVKD in the germline V gene.

About this clonotype: It may be a read error: a sequence one base away is much more abundant. V and J are TRBV29-1 and TRBJ2-3, with 11 bases aligning to TRBD2. This CDR3 is 14 amino acids long. Trimming cost V 7 bases and J 5 bases; bases outside gene matches: 8. Per germline, CDR1 SQVTM and CDR2 ANQGSEA. In nucleotides, the CDR3 is TGCAGCGCCTTACTAGCGGGGGTTGGAGATACGCAGTATTTT. Translating gives CSALLAGVGDTQYF.

This clonotype was detected a few times. The gene calls are TRBV27 and TRBJ2-2; D is undetermined. V was shortened by 6 bases and J by 5 bases, with 13 bases between the two germline ends. CDR3 size: 14 residues. From germline, CDR1 is MNHEY and CDR2 SMNVEV (reference sequence). DNA of the CDR3: TGTGCCAGCAGGGCCCTAAGGGATACCGGGGAGCTGTTTTTT. Its protein is CASRALRDTGELFF.

J is TRBJ1-1 and V is TRBV7-2, with D possibly TRBD1 on 6 matching bases. This CDR3 contains 13 residues. Per germline, CDR1 SGHTA and CDR2 FQGNSA. Trimming took off 4 bases at V and 13 bases at J, with 19 bases between the two ends. This chain's CDR3 is CASSSRDTPRGFF. The CDR3 coding sequence is TGTGCCAGCAGCTCCCGGGACACCCCACGGGGTTTCTTT. Full variable domain (outside the CDR3, taken from reference TRBV7-2 and TRBJ1-1): GAGVSQSPSNKVTEKGKDVELRCDPISGHTALYWYRQSLGQGLEFLIYFQGNSAPDKSGLPSDRFSAERTGGSVSTLTIQRTQQEDSAVYLCASSSRDTPRGFFGQGTRLTVV.

The V and J genes are TRBV30 and TRBJ2-1, with 10 nucleotides matching TRBD2. Per the germline V gene, CDR1 is GTSNPN and CDR2 is SVGIG (reference sequence). V lost 3 bases and J lost 10; bases outside the gene matches: 9. CDR3 length: 14 residues. Written as DNA, the CDR3 is TGTGCCTGGAGATCAGCGGGAGGGCCACTAGAGCAGTTCTTC. Translating it yields CAWRSAGGPLEQFF.

This clonotype was found a few times. The gene calls are TRBV4-3 and TRBJ2-7; 11 nucleotides line up with TRBD2. The CDR3 totals 19 residues. Germline CDR1 and CDR2: LGHNA and YSLEER. V lost 0 bases and J lost 1; bases outside the gene matches: 11. The CDR3 here is CASSQERLAGLAESYEQYF. CDR3 sequence (DNA): TGCGCCAGCAGCCAAGAAAGATTGGCGGGACTAGCGGAGTCCTACGAGCAGTACTTC.

This clonotype was detected once. The gene calls are TRBV20-1 and TRBJ2-1; the D gene is possibly TRBD1 (6 bases). Germline-derived CDR1 and CDR2 are DFQATT and SNEGSKA (reference sequence). Trimming took 6 bases from V and 7 from J, leaving 19 bases between them. The CDR3 sequence is 14 residues long. The CDR3 bases are TGCAGTGCGCCCGGACAGCCAACGAATAATGAGCAGTTCTTC. Translated: CSAPGQPTNNEQFF.

The chain joins TRBV4-1 to TRBJ1-2; D is ambiguous. Trimming took 1 base from V and 4 from J, leaving 13 bases between them. The CDR3 contains 15 residues. Germline V CDR1 and CDR2: MGHRA, YSYEKL. The CDR3 sequence: CASSQGSGPSYGYTF. Written as DNA, the CDR3 is TGCGCCAGCAGCCAAGGATCCGGACCCAGCTATGGCTACACCTTC.

The V gene is TRBV2, the J gene TRBJ2-3, with 8 bases lining up with TRBD2. The germline V gene has CDR1 SNHLY and CDR2 FYNNEI. V trimming: 7 bases; J trimming: 1 base; junction bases outside the gene matches: 4. The CDR3 loop spans 14 amino acids. CDR3 coding DNA: TGTGCCAGCAATCTTAGCGGGGGCACAGATACGCAGTATTTT. Protein product: CASNLSGGTDTQYF.

The table lists this clonotype with many counts. V is TRBV7-2 and J is TRBJ2-6; 10 nucleotides match TRBD1. Per the germline V gene, CDR1 is SGHTA and CDR2 is FQGNSA. CDR3 length equals 17 residues. The trim removed 5 bases at V and 3 bases at J, leaving 7 bases unmatched. This chain's CDR3 is CASSPGTGASGANVLTF. CDR3 sequence (DNA): TGTGCCAGCAGCCCTGGGACAGGGGCCAGTGGGGCCAACGTCCTGACTTTC.

This clonotype has just a few counts. The chain is built from TRBV5-1 and TRBJ2-1; TRBD2 matches at 9 bases. V dropped 4 bases and J dropped 7; count of bases not matched to a gene: 6. Germline V gene data show CDR1 as SGHRS and CDR2 as YFSETQ. This CDR3 has 14 residues. CDR3 DNA sequence: TGCGCCAGCAGCATTAGCGGGGGCCGGAATGAGCAGTTCTTC. Encoded protein: CASSISGGRNEQFF.

The rearrangement uses TRBV10-3 and TRBJ2-7; 9 nucleotides agree with TRBD2. CDR1 ENHRY and CDR2 SYGVKD come from the germline V gene. V dropped 3 bases and J dropped 3; count of bases not matched to a gene: 12. The CDR3 loop spans 17 amino acids. The CDR3 reads CAISDGLAGRGDYEQYF. DNA for the CDR3: TGTGCCATCAGTGATGGGCTAGCGGGGCGGGGGGACTACGAGCAGTACTTC.

The genes are TRBV4-1 and TRBJ1-1; no firm D call. The ends were cut back, 2 bases at V and 1 base at J, with 5 bases in the middle. Germline V gene sequence: CDR1 MGHRA, CDR2 YSYEKL. The CDR3 is made up of 13 amino acids. DNA of the CDR3: TGCGCCAGCAGCCAAACGGAGAACACTGAAGCTTTCTTT. Translated, it gives CASSQTENTEAFF.

In this sample, this clonotype turned up a few times. The V gene is TRBV29-1, the J gene TRBJ1-1; 10 nucleotides agree with TRBD1. V trimming: 7 bases; J trimming: 6 bases; junction bases outside the gene matches: 8. This CDR3 has 13 residues. From germline, CDR1 is SQVTM and CDR2 ANQGSEA. CDR3 sequence reads: CSEMTGGNAEAFF. The CDR3 DNA sequence: TGCAGCGAAATGACAGGGGGCAACGCTGAAGCTTTCTTT.

Only a few counts were recorded for this clonotype. The chain employs TRBV5-1 and TRBJ2-7; no definite D call. This CDR3 spans 13 amino acids. Germline CDR1 reads SGHRS; CDR2 reads YFSETQ. V dropped 4 bases and J dropped 3 bases, with 11 bases sitting between them. The CDR3 DNA reads TGCGCCAGCAGCCCAGACCCAAACTACGAGCAGTACTTC. Its protein product is CASSPDPNYEQYF. The variable domain in full, completed from reference TRBV5-1 and TRBJ2-7, reads KAGVTQTPRYLIKTRGQQVTLSCSPISGHRSVSWYQQTPGQGLQFLFEYFSETQRNKGNFPGRFSGRQFSNSRSEMNVSTLELGDSALYLCASSPDPNYEQYFGPGTRLTVT.

This clonotype has a count of ten or more. The chain recombines TRBV27 with TRBJ2-7, with 9 bases matching TRBD2. The germline CDR1 and CDR2 sequences are MNHEY and SMNVEV (reference sequence). The CDR3 totals 14 residues. V lost 5 bases to trimming and J lost 4 bases; unmatched junction nucleotides: 6. The CDR3 nucleotides read TGTGCCAGCAGTCCGGGACTAGCCACTTACGAGCAGTACTTC. Amino acid sequence: CASSPGLATYEQYF.

At least ten counts were recorded for this clonotype. CDR3 coding DNA: TGTGCCATCAGCCTTGGGAGCACAGATACGCAGTATTTT. It codes for CAISLGSTDTQYF. The chain combines TRBV10-3 with TRBJ2-3; D is unclear. This CDR3 comprises 13 residues. CDR1 and CDR2 (germline): ENHRY, SYGVKD. Trimming shortened V by 6 bases and J by 0 bases, and 7 bases separated the two germline ends.

The chain combines TRBV6-5 with TRBJ1-5, with TRBD1 as a possible D gene (5 bases). CDR1 is MNHEY, CDR2 SVGAGI, per germline. Trimming removed 2 bases at V and 6 bases at J, with 26 bases between. This CDR3 has 19 amino acids. In DNA, the CDR3 is TGTGCCAGCAGTTACGGGGGAATCGTGGACCTGGGAAGGAGTCAGCCCCAGCATTTT. Amino acids: CASSYGGIVDLGRSQPQHF.

This chain connects TRBV20-1 to TRBJ2-1, with D maybe TRBD2 (5 bases). V was shortened by 0 bases and J by 6 bases, with 15 bases between the two germline ends. CDR3 length: 15 amino acids. Germline V gene data show CDR1 as DFQATT and CDR2 as SNEGSKA (reference sequence). Here the CDR3 reads CSARDRRGLGNEQFF. CDR3 DNA: TGCAGTGCTAGAGATAGACGCGGGCTAGGCAATGAGCAGTTCTTC.

This clonotype was detected only a few times. This chain connects TRBV18 to TRBJ2-1; D is ambiguous. Trimming took 5 bases from V and 2 from J, leaving 19 bases between them. CDR3 size: 17 residues. Germline CDR1 reads KGHSH; CDR2 reads LQKENI. CDR3 region: CASSRSLGPAAYNEQFF. CDR3 nucleotides: TGTGCCAGCTCAAGGTCTCTAGGACCAGCCGCCTACAATGAGCAGTTCTTC.

This clonotype has ten or more counts. The rearrangement joins TRBV5-1 to TRBJ2-5; maybe TRBD1 (6 bases). V lost 3 bases and J lost 1, with 13 bases in between. CDR1 is SGHRS and CDR2 is YFSETQ in the germline V gene. This CDR3 spans 15 amino acids. The CDR3 DNA reads as TGCGCCAGCAGCTGGAACCAGGGGTCCCAAGAGACCCAGTACTTC. Protein product: CASSWNQGSQETQYF.